Each of the 14 T cell receptor beta chains below was sequenced from the same sample in a study of blood T cells in healthy people across ages. The authors ran a second PCR of 7 to 11 cycles using a sample-barcoded 5' primer and a J-beta primer mix. TCRdb reanalysed the 5' RACE reads using MiXCR and keeps one entry per CDR3 protein. Of 1,500,000 or so distinct CDR3 sequences listed, roughly 64% are singletons. Source material: blood. These receptors were collected from a man between 18 and 29 years old in good health.

The chain is built from TRBV30 and TRBJ1-1; D ambiguous. The germline V gene encodes CDR1 GTSNPN and CDR2 SVGIG (reference sequence). The CDR3 loop spans 14 amino acids. V was clipped by 4 bases and J by 7 bases, with 19 bases between them. DNA for the CDR3: TGTGCCTGGACCCTCGGTCTAAAGGAAGGTGAAGCTTTCTTT. Residues: CAWTLGLKEGEAFF.

This clonotype appeared a few times. The rearrangement uses TRBV7-9 and TRBJ2-7; a possible D gene is TRBD2 (6 bases). Germline assignment: CDR1 SEHNR and CDR2 FQNEAQ (reference sequence). V lost 6 bases, J lost 3 bases, and 15 bases lay in between. The CDR3 has 14 amino acids. The CDR3 reads CASSKTGTGYEQYF. In DNA, the CDR3 is TGTGCCAGCAGTAAGACCGGGACTGGCTACGAGCAGTACTTC.

This sequence joins TRBV20-1 and TRBJ2-7, with TRBD1 matching 8 bases. This CDR3 region has 15 residues. The germline V gene has CDR1 DFQATT and CDR2 SNEGSKA (reference sequence). The V gene end was trimmed by 4 bases and the J gene end by 2 bases; junction bases not matched to a gene: 10. DNA for the CDR3: TGCAGTGCTATAGACGACAGGGGTATACCCTACGAGCAGTACTTC. Encoded protein: CSAIDDRGIPYEQYF.

V is TRBV7-2 and J is TRBJ2-1; a weak D match, TRBD2 (6 bases). The end of the DNA is better explained by TRBJ2-7, so the J call may be wrong. The CDR3 has 14 residues. Germline V lookup: CDR1 SGHTA, CDR2 FQGNSA. The CDR3 region has the DNA TGTGCCAGCAGCTCTAGCGCGACTAGAGTTGAGCAGTACTTC. Amino acid sequence: CASSSSATRVEQYF.

This chain links TRBV6-6 with TRBJ2-1; 8 nucleotides agree with TRBD1. This CDR3 is built from 16 residues. CDR1 MNHNY and CDR2 SVGAGI come from the germline V gene (reference sequence). The V gene end was trimmed by 0 bases and the J gene end by 8 bases; junction bases not matched to a gene: 9. The CDR3 DNA follows: TGTGCCAGCAGTTACTCGAAGGGGCAGGGGGCAGATGAGCAGTTCTTC. Encoded protein: CASSYSKGQGADEQFF.

This clonotype was seen only once. The chain links TRBV24-1 to TRBJ1-5; no clear D. The germline V gene encodes CDR1 KGHDR and CDR2 SFDVKD. The V and J ends lost 3 bases and 5 bases respectively, with 10 bases between them. CDR3 length: 14 amino acids. The DNA of the CDR3 is TGTGCCACCAGTGATAACAACAGATATCAGCCCCAGCATTTT. This codes for CATSDNNRYQPQHF.

This chain uses TRBV19 with TRBJ1-2; D may be TRBD1 (5 bases). The V end was cut by 9 bases, the J end by 11 bases, with 22 bases between. The CDR3 length is 13 residues. CDR1 is LNHDA and CDR2 is SQIVND in the germline V gene (reference sequence). The CDR3 nucleotides read TGTGCCAGCCGTGCCGGGATCGGGACCGCATACACCTTC. Translation gives CASRAGIGTAYTF.

The V and J genes are TRBV7-7 and TRBJ1-2; D uncertain. CDR1 is SSHAT and CDR2 is FNYEAQ in the germline V gene (reference sequence). V lost 5 bases, J lost 0 bases, and 10 bases lay in between. This CDR3 comprises 14 residues. CDR3 in DNA: TGTGCCAGCAGCACCCAGGCTCCTAACTATGGCTACACCTTC. It yields the protein CASSTQAPNYGYTF.

V usage is TRBV6-2 or TRBV6-3 and J usage is TRBJ2-1; D gene uncertain. V dropped 10 bases and J dropped 4 bases, with 14 bases sitting between them. This CDR3 spans 13 amino acids. CDR1 is MNHEY, CDR2 SVGEGT, per germline. The CDR3 reads CATASNPYNEQFF. Here the CDR3 DNA reads TGTGCCACTGCAAGTAATCCGTACAATGAGCAGTTCTTC.

The V and J genes are TRBV20-1 and TRBJ1-6; 9 bases match TRBD1. V gave up 0 bases and J gave up 9 bases; unmatched junction bases: 9. The CDR3 covers 16 residues. CDR1 and CDR2 (germline): DFQATT, SNEGSKA (reference sequence). CDR3 in amino acids: CSARDPKQGASSPLHF. The CDR3 DNA reads as TGCAGTGCTAGAGATCCAAAACAGGGGGCGAGTTCACCCCTCCACTTT.

This clonotype was found once. The chain joins TRBV6-4 to TRBJ1-6; 7 positions match TRBD1. This CDR3 is built from 14 residues. Trimming took 6 bases from V and 9 from J; bases not matched to a gene: 8. CDR1 and CDR2 (germline): MRHNA, SNTAGT. This CDR3 reads CASRQETGISPLHF. CDR3 bases: TGTGCCAGCAGACAAGAGACAGGGATTTCACCCCTCCACTTT.

This clonotype has at least ten counts. The V and J genes are TRBV10-2 and TRBJ2-7, with D hard to call. CDR3 length: 11 amino acids. V lost 5 bases and J lost 4, with 6 bases in between. Germline V lookup: CDR1 WSHSY, CDR2 SAAADI. This chain's CDR3 is CASSNQYEQYF. CDR3 bases: TGCGCCAGCAGTAACCAATACGAGCAGTACTTC.

The J gene is TRBJ2-7, the V gene TRBV6-2 or TRBV6-3; 8 nucleotides match TRBD1. V lost 2 bases and J lost 2; bases outside the gene matches: 2. This CDR3 spans 14 amino acids. Per the germline V gene, CDR1 is MNHEY and CDR2 is SVGEGT. In DNA, the CDR3 is TGTGCCAGCAGTTACGAGGACAGGGCCTACGAGCAGTACTTC. Translation gives CASSYEDRAYEQYF.

V usage is TRBV7-9 and J usage is TRBJ2-4; D uncertain. Germline V CDR1 and CDR2: SEHNR, FQNEAQ (reference sequence). There are 13 residues in the CDR3. V lost 6 bases to trimming and J lost 8 bases, with 14 bases between them. The CDR3 region is CASSPGNYDIQYF. The CDR3 coding sequence is TGTGCCAGCAGTCCCGGAAACTACGACATTCAGTACTTC.